Detailed here is one TCR beta chain. Antigen unknown. The CDR3 has 13 amino acids. Trimming removed 6 bases from V and 6 bases from J, with 15 bases in between. The germline gives CDR1 SGHTA, CDR2 FQGNSA. The sample's treatment: roughly ten-day PBMC culture with coronavirus spike peptide pools or control peptides (ViraFEST assay). After expanding antigen-specific T cells with peptide pools, ViraFEST sequenced their TCRs. About 2.1 million PBMCs were grown per well alongside about 10 IU/ml IL-2 and 7.5 to 10 ug/ml peptide pools. These data are taken from a study of vaccination and CD4 T cells after COVID-19. With the Oncomine TCR Beta short-read assay, DNA from cultured CD4+ T cells was sequenced. TCRdb re-derived calls from the PCR reads in MiXCR, one entry per CDR3 protein. The top ten hold less than 9.5% of the sample, which has approximately 12,000 distinct CDR3 sequences, approximately 61% seen once.

Source material: CD4+ T cells from blood, cultured in vitro. The source is a human donor who had recovered from COVID-19. The J gene is TRBJ2-7, the V gene TRBV7-2, with D uncertain. CDR3 amino acids: CASRLSPPGEQYF. The CDR3 DNA is TGTGCCAGCAGACTTTCTCCACCTGGCGAGCAGTACTTC.